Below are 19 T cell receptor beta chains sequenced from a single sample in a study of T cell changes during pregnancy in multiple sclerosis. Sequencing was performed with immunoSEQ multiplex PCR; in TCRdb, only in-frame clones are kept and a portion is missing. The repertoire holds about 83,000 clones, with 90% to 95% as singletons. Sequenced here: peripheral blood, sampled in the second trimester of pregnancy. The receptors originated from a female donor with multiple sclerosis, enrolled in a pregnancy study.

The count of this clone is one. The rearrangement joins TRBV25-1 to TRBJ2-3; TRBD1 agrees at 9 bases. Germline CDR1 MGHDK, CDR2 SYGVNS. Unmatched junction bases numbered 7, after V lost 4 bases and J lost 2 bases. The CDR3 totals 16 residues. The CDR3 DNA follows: TGTGCCAGCAGTGGACAGGGGGGCATCGTCACAGATACGCAGTATTTT. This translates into CASSGQGGIVTDTQYF.

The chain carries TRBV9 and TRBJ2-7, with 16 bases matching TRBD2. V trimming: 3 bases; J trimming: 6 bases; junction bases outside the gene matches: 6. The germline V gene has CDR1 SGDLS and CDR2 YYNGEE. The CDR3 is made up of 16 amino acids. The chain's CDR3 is CASSAGTSGRATEQYF. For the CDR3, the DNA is TGTGCCAGCAGCGCCGGGACTAGCGGGAGGGCCACCGAGCAGTACTTC.

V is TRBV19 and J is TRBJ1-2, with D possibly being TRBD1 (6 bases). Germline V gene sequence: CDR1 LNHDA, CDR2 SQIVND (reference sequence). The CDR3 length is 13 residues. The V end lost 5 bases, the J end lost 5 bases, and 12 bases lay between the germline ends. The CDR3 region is CASSPGGAYGYTF. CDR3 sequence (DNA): TGTGCCAGTAGTCCGGGGGGCGCTTATGGCTACACCTTC.

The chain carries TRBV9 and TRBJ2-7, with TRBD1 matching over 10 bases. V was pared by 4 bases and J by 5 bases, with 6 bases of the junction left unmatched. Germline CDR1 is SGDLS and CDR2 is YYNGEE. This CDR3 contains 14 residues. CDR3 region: CASSPRQGANEQYF. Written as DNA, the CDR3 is TGTGCCAGCAGCCCACGACAGGGGGCTAACGAGCAGTACTTC.

Written as DNA, the CDR3 is TGTGCCAGCAGCTTAATCGGGAACTCGGCGTCTGAAGCTTTCTTT. Translated, it gives CASSLIGNSASEAFF. The rearrangement uses TRBV11-2 and TRBJ1-1, with D uncertain. V lost 2 bases, J lost 6 bases, and 16 bases lay in between. Germline-derived CDR1 and CDR2 are SGHAT and FQNNGV. This CDR3 is 15 amino acids long.

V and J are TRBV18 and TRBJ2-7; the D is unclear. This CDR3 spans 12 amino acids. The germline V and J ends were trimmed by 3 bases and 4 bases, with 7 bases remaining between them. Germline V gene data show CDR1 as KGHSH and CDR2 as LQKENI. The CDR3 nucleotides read TGTGCCAGCTCACCCTCGCGGTACGAGCAGTACTTC. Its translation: CASSPSRYEQYF.

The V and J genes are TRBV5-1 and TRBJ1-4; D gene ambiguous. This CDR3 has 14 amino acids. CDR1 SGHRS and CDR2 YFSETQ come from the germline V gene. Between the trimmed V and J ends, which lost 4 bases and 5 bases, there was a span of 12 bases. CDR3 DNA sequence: TGCGCCAGCAGCACAGCGGTCCTAAATGAAAAACTGTTTTTT. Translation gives CASSTAVLNEKLFF.

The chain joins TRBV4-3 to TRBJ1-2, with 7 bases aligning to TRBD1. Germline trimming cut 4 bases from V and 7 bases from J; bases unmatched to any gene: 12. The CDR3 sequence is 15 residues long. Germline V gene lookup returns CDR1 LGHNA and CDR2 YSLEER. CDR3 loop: CASSPSTGTPTGYTF. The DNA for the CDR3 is TGCGCCAGCAGCCCCTCGACAGGGACCCCAACTGGCTACACCTTC.

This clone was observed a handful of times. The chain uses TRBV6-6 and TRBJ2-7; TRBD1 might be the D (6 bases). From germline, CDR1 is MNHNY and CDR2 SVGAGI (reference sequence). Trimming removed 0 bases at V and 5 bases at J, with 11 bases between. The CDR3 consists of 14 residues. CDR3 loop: CASSYSGQGHEQYF. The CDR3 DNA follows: TGTGCCAGCAGTTACTCGGGGCAGGGGCACGAGCAGTACTTC.

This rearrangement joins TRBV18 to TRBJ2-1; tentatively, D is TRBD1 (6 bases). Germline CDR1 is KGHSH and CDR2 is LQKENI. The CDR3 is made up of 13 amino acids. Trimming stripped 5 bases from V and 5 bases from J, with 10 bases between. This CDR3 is CASSGQINNEQFF. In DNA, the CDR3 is TGTGCCAGCTCAGGACAGATAAACAATGAGCAGTTCTTC.

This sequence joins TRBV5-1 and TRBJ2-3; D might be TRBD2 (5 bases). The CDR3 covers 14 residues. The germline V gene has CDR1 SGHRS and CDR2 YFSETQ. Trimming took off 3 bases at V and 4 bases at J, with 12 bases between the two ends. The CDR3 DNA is TGCGCCAGCAGCTCACTGGCTAGCCCAGATACGCAGTATTTT. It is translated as CASSSLASPDTQYF.

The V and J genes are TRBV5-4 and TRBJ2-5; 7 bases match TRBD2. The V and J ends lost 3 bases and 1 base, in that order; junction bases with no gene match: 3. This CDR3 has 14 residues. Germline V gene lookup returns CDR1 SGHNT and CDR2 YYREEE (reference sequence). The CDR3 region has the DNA TGTGCCAGCAGCTCCGGGACTACCCAAGAGACCCAGTACTTC. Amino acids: CASSSGTTQETQYF.

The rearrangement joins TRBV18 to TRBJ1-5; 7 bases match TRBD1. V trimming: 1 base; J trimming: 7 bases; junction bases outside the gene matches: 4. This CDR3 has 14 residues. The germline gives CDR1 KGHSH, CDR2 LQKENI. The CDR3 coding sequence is TGTGCCAGCTCACCACAGACAGGGAGACAGCCCCAGCATTTT. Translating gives CASSPQTGRQPQHF.

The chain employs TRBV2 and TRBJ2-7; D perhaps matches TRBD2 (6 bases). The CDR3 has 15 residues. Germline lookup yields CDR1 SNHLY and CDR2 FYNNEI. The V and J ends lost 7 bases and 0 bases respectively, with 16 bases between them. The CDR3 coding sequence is TGTGCCAGCAATTCCCAGCTAGCGAGCTCCTACGAGCAGTACTTC. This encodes CASNSQLASSYEQYF.

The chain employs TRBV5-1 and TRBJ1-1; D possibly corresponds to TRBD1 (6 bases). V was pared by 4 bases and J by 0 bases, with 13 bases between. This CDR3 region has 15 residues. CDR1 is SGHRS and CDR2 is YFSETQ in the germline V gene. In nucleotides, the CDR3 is TGCGCCAGCAGCCCAGGACAGTACATGAACACTGAAGCTTTCTTT. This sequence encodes CASSPGQYMNTEAFF.

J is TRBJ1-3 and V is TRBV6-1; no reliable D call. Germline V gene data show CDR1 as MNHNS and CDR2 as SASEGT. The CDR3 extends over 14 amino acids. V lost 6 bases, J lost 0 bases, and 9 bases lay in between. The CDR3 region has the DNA TGTGCCAGCAGCCGGGATCCCTCTGGAAACACCATATATTTT. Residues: CASSRDPSGNTIYF.

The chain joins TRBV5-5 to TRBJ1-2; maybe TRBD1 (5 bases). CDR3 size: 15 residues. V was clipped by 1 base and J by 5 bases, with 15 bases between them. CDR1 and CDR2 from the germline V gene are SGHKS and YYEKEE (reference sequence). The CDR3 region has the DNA TGTGCCAGCAGCTTGCGGTTAGGGGTGGGGTATGGCTACACCTTC. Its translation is CASSLRLGVGYGYTF.

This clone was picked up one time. In nucleotides, the CDR3 is TGCGCCAGCAGCTTGGCCCGCCGACTAGCGGATTCCTACGAGCAGTACTTC. Translating gives CASSLARRLADSYEQYF. The chain links TRBV5-1 to TRBJ2-7, with 9 bases that match TRBD2. Per the germline V gene, CDR1 is SGHRS and CDR2 is YFSETQ. The CDR3 runs to 17 residues. With 0 bases clipped from V and 1 base from J, the junction kept 8 bases outside the gene matches.

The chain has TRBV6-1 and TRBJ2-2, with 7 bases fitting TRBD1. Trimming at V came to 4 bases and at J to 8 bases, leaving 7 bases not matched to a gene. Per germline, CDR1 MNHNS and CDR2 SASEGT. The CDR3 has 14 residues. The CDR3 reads CASSVETGKGELFF. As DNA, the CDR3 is TGTGCCAGCAGTGTTGAGACAGGGAAGGGGGAGCTGTTTTTT.